Reported below is one T cell receptor (beta chain). The CDR3 runs to 14 residues. After removal of 6 bases from V and 10 bases from J, the junction contained 7 bases not matched to a gene. The data were obtained in a study of response to subunit inactivated influenza vaccine. TCRdb re-analysed the RT-PCR reads in MiXCR, keeping a single row per CDR3 protein. The profile shows 530,000 or so distinct CDR3 sequences, about 12% of them singletons. V gene TRBV12-3 or TRBV12-4 combines with J gene TRBJ2-1; TRBD2 agrees at 12 bases. This TCR derives from a man aged 45-65 years who received an inactivated influenza vaccine. The sequences come from PBMCs from blood, collected on the day of vaccination. CDR3 in amino acids: CASRRTSGMAEQFF. DNA for the CDR3: TGTGCCAGCAGGAGGACTAGCGGGATGGCGGAGCAGTTCTTC.